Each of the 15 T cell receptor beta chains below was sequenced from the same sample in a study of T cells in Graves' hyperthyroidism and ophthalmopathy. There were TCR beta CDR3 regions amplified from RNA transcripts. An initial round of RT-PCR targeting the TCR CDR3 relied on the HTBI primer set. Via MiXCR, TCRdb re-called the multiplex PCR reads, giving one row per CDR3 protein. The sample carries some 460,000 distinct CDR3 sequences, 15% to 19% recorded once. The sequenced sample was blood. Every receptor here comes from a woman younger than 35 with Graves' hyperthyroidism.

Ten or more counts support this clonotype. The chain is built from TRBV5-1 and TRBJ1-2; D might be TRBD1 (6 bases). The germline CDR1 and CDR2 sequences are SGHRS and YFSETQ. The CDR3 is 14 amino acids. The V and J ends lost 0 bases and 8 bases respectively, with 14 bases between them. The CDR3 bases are TGCGCCAGCAGCTTGGCGACAGGCTCGGGAGGCTACACCTTC. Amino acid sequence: CASSLATGSGGYTF.

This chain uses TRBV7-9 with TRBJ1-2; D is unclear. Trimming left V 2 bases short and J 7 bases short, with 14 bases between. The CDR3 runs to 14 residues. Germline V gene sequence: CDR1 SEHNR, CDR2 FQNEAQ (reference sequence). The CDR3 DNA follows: TGTGCCAGCAGCTTAATCGGAACAACGGTTGGCTACACCTTC. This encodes CASSLIGTTVGYTF.

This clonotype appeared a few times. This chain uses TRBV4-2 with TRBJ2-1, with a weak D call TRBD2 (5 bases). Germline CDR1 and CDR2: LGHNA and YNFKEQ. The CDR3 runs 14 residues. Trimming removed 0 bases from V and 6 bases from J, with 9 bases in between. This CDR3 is CASSQELLVNEQFF. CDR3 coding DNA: TGTGCCAGCAGCCAAGAGTTACTAGTCAATGAGCAGTTCTTC.

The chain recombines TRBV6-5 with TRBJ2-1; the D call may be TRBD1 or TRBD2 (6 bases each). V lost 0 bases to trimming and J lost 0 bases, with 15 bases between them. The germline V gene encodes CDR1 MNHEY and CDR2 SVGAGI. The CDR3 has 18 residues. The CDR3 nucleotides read TGTGCCAGCAGTTACTCGGCCGCCTGGGGGGCCTCCTACAATGAGCAGTTCTTC. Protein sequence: CASSYSAAWGASYNEQFF.

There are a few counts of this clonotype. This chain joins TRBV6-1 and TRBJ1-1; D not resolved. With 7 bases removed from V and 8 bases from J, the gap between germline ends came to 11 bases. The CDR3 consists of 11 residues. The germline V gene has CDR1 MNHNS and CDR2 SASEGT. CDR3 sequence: CASNRAGEAFF. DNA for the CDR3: TGTGCCAGCAACCGGGCAGGCGAAGCTTTCTTT.

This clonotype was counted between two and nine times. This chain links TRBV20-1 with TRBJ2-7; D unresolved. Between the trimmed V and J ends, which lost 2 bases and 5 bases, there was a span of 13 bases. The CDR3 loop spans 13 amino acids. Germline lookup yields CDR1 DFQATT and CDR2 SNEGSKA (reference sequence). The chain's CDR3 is CSARSSGDHEQYF. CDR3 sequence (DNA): TGCAGTGCTAGATCCTCCGGTGATCACGAGCAGTACTTC.

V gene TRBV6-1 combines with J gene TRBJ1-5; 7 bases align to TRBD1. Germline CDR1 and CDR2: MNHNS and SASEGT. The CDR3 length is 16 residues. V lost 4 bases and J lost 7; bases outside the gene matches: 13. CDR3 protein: CASSGPGGGLGQPQHF. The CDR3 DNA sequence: TGTGCCAGCAGTGGCCCAGGGGGGGGGCTAGGACAGCCCCAGCATTTT.

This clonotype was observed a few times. The CDR3 loop reads CASSQEGLAGGTDTQYF. The CDR3 coding sequence is TGTGCCAGCAGCCAAGAGGGACTAGCGGGAGGCACAGATACGCAGTATTTT. V gene TRBV3-1 combines with J gene TRBJ2-3, with 14 bases identical to TRBD2. The CDR3 contains 17 residues. V lost 0 bases to trimming and J lost 1 base; unmatched junction nucleotides: 0. Germline V lookup: CDR1 LGHDT, CDR2 YNNKEL (reference sequence).

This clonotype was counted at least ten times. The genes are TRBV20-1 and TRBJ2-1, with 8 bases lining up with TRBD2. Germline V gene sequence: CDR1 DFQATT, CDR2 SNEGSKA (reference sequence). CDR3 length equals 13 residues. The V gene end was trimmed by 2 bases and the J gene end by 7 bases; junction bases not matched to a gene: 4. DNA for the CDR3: TGCAGTGCTAGACCGGGGGGGAGGAATGAGCAGTTCTTC. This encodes CSARPGGRNEQFF.

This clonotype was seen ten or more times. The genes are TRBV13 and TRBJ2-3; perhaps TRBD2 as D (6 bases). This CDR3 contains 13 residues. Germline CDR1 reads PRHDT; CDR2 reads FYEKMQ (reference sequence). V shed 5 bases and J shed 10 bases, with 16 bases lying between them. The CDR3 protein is CASSPGTRGAQYF. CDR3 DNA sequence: TGTGCCAGCAGCCCGGGGACCCGCGGGGCGCAGTATTTT.

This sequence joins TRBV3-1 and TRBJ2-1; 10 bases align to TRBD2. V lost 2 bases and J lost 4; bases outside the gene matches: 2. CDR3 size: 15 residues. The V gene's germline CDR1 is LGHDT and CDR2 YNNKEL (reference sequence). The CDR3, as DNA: TGTGCCAGCAGCCAAAAAGCGGGAGGGTACAATGAGCAGTTCTTC. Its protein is CASSQKAGGYNEQFF.

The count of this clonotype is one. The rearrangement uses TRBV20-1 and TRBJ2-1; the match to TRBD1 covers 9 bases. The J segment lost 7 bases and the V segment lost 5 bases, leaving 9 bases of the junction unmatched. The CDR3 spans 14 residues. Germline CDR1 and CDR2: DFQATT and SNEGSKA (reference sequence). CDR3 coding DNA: TGCAGTGCTTCACCGGGACAGGGTCTGAATGAGCAGTTCTTC. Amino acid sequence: CSASPGQGLNEQFF.

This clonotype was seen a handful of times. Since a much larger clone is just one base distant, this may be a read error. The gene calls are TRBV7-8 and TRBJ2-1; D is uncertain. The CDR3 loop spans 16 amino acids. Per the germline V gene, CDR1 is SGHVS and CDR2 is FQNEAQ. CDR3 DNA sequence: TGTGCCGGCAGCGCCTACTTAATAAGTACGGGCGATGAGCAGTTCTTC. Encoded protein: CAGSAYLISTGDEQFF.

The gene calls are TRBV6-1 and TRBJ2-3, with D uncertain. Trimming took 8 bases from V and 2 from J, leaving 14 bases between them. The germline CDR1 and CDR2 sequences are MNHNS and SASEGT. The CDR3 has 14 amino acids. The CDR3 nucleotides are TGTGCCAGCGTGAGAGGCTTAAACACAGATACGCAGTATTTT. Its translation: CASVRGLNTDTQYF.

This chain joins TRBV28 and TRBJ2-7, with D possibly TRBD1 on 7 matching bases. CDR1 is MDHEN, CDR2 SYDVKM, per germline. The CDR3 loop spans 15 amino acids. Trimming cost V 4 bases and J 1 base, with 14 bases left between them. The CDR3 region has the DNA TGTGCCAGCAGTTGGAGGGGGCAGAGTTCCTACGAGCAGTACGTC. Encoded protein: CASSWRGQSSYEQYV.